A single T cell receptor beta chain is shown here with its context. Its antigen specificity is not known. No clone much larger than this one lies a single base away; base qualities are absent. This sample was included in a study of OX40 agonist ivuxolimab in advanced cancers. Background on the whole study: Ivuxolimab was an agonistic, fully human IgG2 monoclonal antibody directed against OX40 (CD134), a costimulatory receptor. Intravenous ivuxolimab was administered to patients every 2 weeks at six dose levels: 0.01, 0.1, 0.3, 1.5, 3 and 10 mg/kg. Of the 52 patients in dose escalation, 19 had hepatocellular carcinoma, about 15 had melanoma, 9 had renal cell carcinoma and 9 had head and neck cancer. In the dose-escalation cohort, 82.7% of patients were male, and the mean age was approximately 60 years, with a range of about 23 to 80. Prior anti-PD-1, anti-PD-L1 or anti-CTLA-4 therapy was permitted, and 40% of dose-escalation patients had received checkpoint inhibitors. Partial responses were achieved by three dose-escalation patients, of whom one had hepatocellular carcinoma and two had cutaneous melanoma. The point of sequencing TCRbeta in the periphery was to test whether ivuxolimab changed TCR sequence diversity and drove clonal T-cell expansion. The monotherapy dose-escalation portion (N of about 50 patients) of the phase I ivuxolimab trial is reported in the paper.

Patients with a history of autoimmune disease or receiving systemic immunosuppression were excluded from the trial. In every dose cohort, peripheral blood was drawn for TCR sequencing at baseline, cycle 4 day 1, and cycle 7 day 1. The samples were taken from a phase I, first-in-human, multicenter, open-label dose-escalation trial of ivuxolimab. Adults with locally advanced or metastatic melanoma, renal cell carcinoma, hepatocellular carcinoma or head and neck squamous cell carcinoma were enrolled in the trial. Before TCR sequencing, CD4+ T cells and CD8+ T cells from peripheral blood were sorted into separate populations. Genomic DNA was isolated from the sorted cells so that the TCRbeta CDR3 region could be sequenced. The immunoSEQ Assay was used to sequence the TCRbeta CDR3 regions. TCRdb retrieved this table from immuneACCESS and kept in-frame rearrangements only. Not all clones are present; in checked studies, unresolved V genes account for under half, and no reason is known for the remainder. The sample table records more than 100,000 clones; around 93% of these occur just once. 0.15% to 0.19% of the sample is held by the ten biggest clonotypes.

The study at large found these results: Low levels of normalized T-cell clonal expansion were also seen in some nonresponding patients. After ivuxolimab, CD8+ T cells had more expanded clones than CD4+ T cells on average. In the 0.1-3.0 mg/kg groups, partial responders had among the lowest normalized peripheral clonal expansion, particularly in CD8+ T cells. Clonal expansion of both CD4+ and CD8+ blood T cells was observed from baseline to week 6 at doses 0.1 to 3.0 mg/kg. The antigen specificity of the peripheral T cells that underwent clonal expansion was not determined.

The TCR was taken from an adult with an advanced solid tumor such as melanoma, head and neck, liver or kidney cancer. The sample was CD4+ or CD8+ T cells sorted from blood, taken in a trial of the OX40 agonist ivuxolimab.

The DNA sequence is TGTGCCAGCAGCTTAGATCGCCGACCTGGCGAGCAGTACTTC. This is translated as CASSLDRRPGEQYF. The chain is assembled from TRBV7-2 and TRBJ2-7; no D gene is confidently identified. V sheds 1 base and J sheds 6 bases, leaving 13 bases between their ends. The germline V gene provides CDR1 SGHTA and CDR2 FQGNSA. The CDR3 sequence holds 14 residues, the cysteine and phenylalanine included. The DNA shown is the 42-base CDR3, in frame from base 1.